This is a list of T cell receptor beta chains from one sample in a study of T-cell memory formation after mild COVID-19. TCRdb re-analysed the 5' RACE reads in MiXCR, keeping a single row per CDR3 protein. This sample has a few hundred thousand distinct CDR3 sequences, with 7% to 10% found just once. The sample consisted of PBMCs or a T cell subset sorted from them (not recorded which). Every receptor here comes from a man aged 18 to 30 who had mild COVID-19 (a few samples of this study predate the infection). Cell type and time point are not known. The CDR3 runs from the conserved cysteine through the conserved F or W. A D gene is named only where the DNA matches it firmly. Size values are once, few and many counts, or a class for expanded clones, and some rows have none.

D | length | J | V | size | CDR3 | DNA
NA | 14 | TRBJ1-2 | TRBV29-1 | NA | CSVEDSPRHDGYTF | TGCAGCGTTGAAGACTCACCGCGGCACGATGGCTACACCTTC
NA | 13 | TRBJ2-7 | TRBV19 | NA | CASSIDVAREQYF | TGTGCCAGTAGTATAGATGTCGCGAGGGAACAGTACTTC
NA | 13 | TRBJ1-1 | TRBV4-1 | many | CASSQEPFTEAFF | TGCGCCAGCAGCCAAGAACCTTTCACTGAAGCTTTCTTT
NA | 13 | TRBJ2-3 | TRBV20-1 | NA | CSASPGQKTWQYF | TGCAGTGCTAGCCCGGGTCAAAAAACATGGCAGTATTTT
TRBD1 | 14 | TRBJ2-3 | TRBV5-1 | once | CASSTDRGPDTQYF | TGCGCCAGCAGCACCGACAGGGGACCAGATACGCAGTATTTT
TRBD2 | 13 | TRBJ2-3 | TRBV20-1 | NA | CSGTSGGADTQYF | TGCAGTGGGACTAGCGGGGGTGCAGATACGCAGTATTTT
TRBD1 | 14 | TRBJ2-2 | TRBV7-8 | many | CASRQGGYTGELFF | TGTGCCAGCAGACAGGGGGGCTACACCGGGGAGCTGTTTTTT
TRBD2 | 13 | TRBJ2-5 | TRBV20-1 | few | CSARTRAVGTQYF | TGCAGTGCTCGGACTAGGGCCGTCGGGACCCAGTACTTC
NA | 15 | TRBJ2-3 | TRBV7-3 | few | CASSLDRSSTDTQYF | TGTGCCAGCAGCTTAGACAGATCTAGCACAGATACGCAGTATTTT
NA | 15 | TRBJ2-1 | TRBV7-3 | many | CASSSTTGRYNEQFF | TGTGCCAGCAGCTCAACGACAGGAAGGTACAATGAGCAGTTCTTC
NA | 17 | TRBJ1-1 | TRBV5-1 | NA | CASSPPRAGERNTEAFF | TGCGCCAGCAGCCCTCCACGGGCGGGGGAAAGGAACACTGAAGCTTTCTTT
TRBD2 | 16 | TRBJ2-5 | TRBV5-1 | NA | CASSTLTSGVGETQYF | TGCGCCAGCAGCACCCTGACTAGCGGGGTTGGAGAGACCCAGTACTTC
NA | 14 | TRBJ2-3 | TRBV5-1 | few | CASSFGPPEDTQYF | TGCGCCAGCAGCTTCGGACCCCCCGAAGATACGCAGTATTTT
NA | 15 | TRBJ1-5 | TRBV4-1 | NA | CASSRSGFSNQPQHF | TGCGCCAGCAGCCGATCAGGGTTTAGCAATCAGCCCCAGCATTTT
NA | 16 | TRBJ2-6 | TRBV7-3 | few | CASSVAGGPGANVLTF | TGTGCCAGCAGCGTCGCTGGGGGCCCTGGGGCCAACGTCCTGACTTTC
TRBD1 | 13 | TRBJ2-5 | TRBV12-3/TRBV12-4 | many | CASSLRDRETQYF | TGTGCCAGCAGTCTCCGGGACAGGGAGACCCAGTACTTC
NA | 14 | TRBJ1-6 | TRBV19 | NA | CASSIEGVYSPLHF | TGTGCCAGTAGTATCGAGGGGGTTTACTCACCCCTCCACTTT
TRBD2 | 16 | TRBJ2-1 | TRBV5-1 | NA | CASRLTSGGTYNEQFF | TGCGCCAGCAGGTTGACTAGCGGGGGAACCTACAATGAGCAGTTCTTC
TRBD1 | 13 | TRBJ1-3 | TRBV29-1 | NA | CSVGQSSGNTIYF | TGCAGCGTGGGACAGAGCTCTGGAAACACCATATATTTT
NA | 13 | TRBJ1-1 | TRBV20-1 | few | CSAPRYRATEAFF | TGCAGTGCCCCGAGGTACAGGGCCACTGAAGCTTTCTTT
NA | 17 | TRBJ2-2 | TRBV4-2 | once | CASSQEGVRGNTGELFF | TGTGCCAGCAGCCAAGAGGGTGTGCGGGGGAACACCGGGGAGCTGTTTTTT
NA | 16 | TRBJ1-2 | TRBV28 | NA | CASSFSGFNSNYGYTF | TGTGCCAGCAGTTTTTCCGGGTTCAACTCTAACTATGGCTACACCTTC
TRBD1 | 16 | TRBJ2-7 | TRBV10-3 | NA | CAILPGQGRERYEQYF | TGTGCCATACTGCCGGGACAGGGAAGAGAGCGTTACGAGCAGTACTTC
NA | 12 | TRBJ1-1 | TRBV7-9 | many | CASSFENTEAFF | TGTGCCAGCAGCTTTGAGAACACTGAAGCTTTCTTT
TRBD1 | 15 | TRBJ2-3 | TRBV4-3 | few | CASSSLDRETRTQYF | TGCGCCAGCAGCTCCTTGGACAGGGAGACACGGACGCAGTATTTT
NA | 13 | TRBJ2-7 | TRBV19 | many | CASSPASNYEQYF | TGTGCCAGTAGTCCTGCCAGCAACTACGAGCAGTACTTC
NA | 15 | TRBJ1-6 | TRBV4-1 | NA | CASSQGPGNNSPLHF | TGCGCCAGCAGCCAAGGTCCCGGGAATAATTCACCCCTCCACTTT
NA | 13 | TRBJ2-2 | TRBV7-2 | NA | CASSLFRTGELFF | TGTGCCAGCAGCTTATTCAGGACCGGGGAGCTGTTTTTT
TRBD2 | 15 | TRBJ2-3 | TRBV7-2 | many | CASNQIAGGGDTQYF | TGTGCCAGCAACCAGATAGCGGGGGGCGGAGATACGCAGTATTTT
NA | 14 | TRBJ2-7 | TRBV20-1 | once | CSALGGNQAYEQYF | TGCAGTGCCCTTGGCGGGAACCAAGCCTACGAGCAGTACTTC
NA | 17 | TRBJ2-3 | TRBV28 | few | CASSSLGVGGRTDTQYF | TGTGCCAGCAGTTCCTTGGGGGTCGGGGGCCGCACAGATACGCAGTATTTT
NA | 13 | TRBJ1-2 | TRBV19 | NA | CASYPGGYYGYTF | TGTGCCAGTTACCCGGGGGGATACTATGGCTACACCTTC
NA | 15 | TRBJ2-3 | TRBV12-3/TRBV12-4 | many | CASSSSRVPTDTQYF | TGTGCCAGCAGTAGTAGTCGGGTCCCCACAGATACGCAGTATTTT
NA | 16 | TRBJ2-5 | TRBV7-2 | NA | CASSPRPGSGGETQYF | TGTGCCAGCAGCCCTAGGCCGGGATCTGGGGGTGAGACCCAGTACTTC
NA | 13 | TRBJ1-4 | TRBV9 | NA | CASSPRRGPGLFF | TGTGCCAGCAGCCCAAGGCGGGGACCCGGGCTGTTTTTT
TRBD1 | 14 | TRBJ2-2 | TRBV20-1 | NA | CSARDSRGTGEMFF | TGCAGTGCTAGAGATTCCAGGGGGACCGGGGAGATGTTTTTT
NA | 13 | TRBJ1-2 | TRBV12-3/TRBV12-4 | NA | CASSKEQGHGYTF | TGTGCCAGCAGCAAAGAACAGGGCCACGGCTACACCTTC
NA | 15 | TRBJ2-3 | TRBV5-4 | few | CASSHRDSRGDTQYF | TGTGCCAGCAGCCACCGGGACTCCAGGGGCGATACGCAGTATTTT
NA | 14 | TRBJ2-2 | TRBV25-1 | NA | CASSERQGSGELFF | TGTGCCAGCAGTGAACGGCAGGGGTCCGGGGAGCTGTTTTTT
NA | 19 | TRBJ1-6 | TRBV27 | NA | CASSYSGRLPLIINSPLHF | TGTGCCAGCAGTTACTCAGGTCGGCTTCCTCTTATTATAAATTCACCCCTCCACTTT
NA | 13 | TRBJ2-5 | TRBV9 | few | CASSMGAEETQYF | TGTGCCAGCAGCATGGGAGCGGAAGAGACCCAGTACTTC
NA | 12 | TRBJ2-1 | TRBV19 | NA | CASKDQYNEQFF | TGTGCCAGCAAGGACCAGTACAATGAGCAGTTCTTC
NA | 15 | TRBJ2-3 | TRBV5-1 | many | CASSRTPQEADTQYF | TGCGCCAGCAGCCGGACGCCACAGGAGGCAGATACGCAGTATTTT
NA | 12 | TRBJ2-5 | TRBV12-3/TRBV12-4 | NA | CASSLMEETQYF | TGTGCCAGCAGTTTAATGGAAGAGACCCAGTACTTC
NA | 15 | TRBJ1-1 | TRBV7-2 | NA | CASSSGRTPNTEAFF | TGTGCCAGCAGCTCAGGAAGGACGCCGAACACTGAAGCTTTCTTT
TRBD1 | 13 | TRBJ1-2 | TRBV20-1 | many | CSASPGTDYGYTF | TGCAGTGCTAGCCCCGGGACAGACTATGGCTACACCTTC
NA | 11 | TRBJ2-1 | TRBV12-3/TRBV12-4 | few | CASSFSREQFF | TGTGCCAGCAGTTTTTCCCGGGAGCAGTTCTTC
NA | 14 | TRBJ1-3 | TRBV5-1 | NA | CASSSDGRGNTIYF | TGCGCCAGCAGCTCGGACGGTCGGGGAAACACCATATATTTT